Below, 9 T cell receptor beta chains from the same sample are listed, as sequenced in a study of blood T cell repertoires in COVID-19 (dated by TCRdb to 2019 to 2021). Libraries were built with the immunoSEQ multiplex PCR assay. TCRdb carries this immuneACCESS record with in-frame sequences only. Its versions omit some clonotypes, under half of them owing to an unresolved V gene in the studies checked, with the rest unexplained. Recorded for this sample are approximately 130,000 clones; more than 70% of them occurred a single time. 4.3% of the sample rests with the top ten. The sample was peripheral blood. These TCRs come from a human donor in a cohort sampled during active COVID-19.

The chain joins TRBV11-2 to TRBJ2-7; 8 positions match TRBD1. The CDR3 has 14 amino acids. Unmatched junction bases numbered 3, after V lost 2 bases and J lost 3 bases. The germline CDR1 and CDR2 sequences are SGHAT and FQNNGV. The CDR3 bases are TGTGCCAGCAGCTTAAGCGACAGGGGCTACGAGCAGTACGTC. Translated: CASSLSDRGYEQYV.

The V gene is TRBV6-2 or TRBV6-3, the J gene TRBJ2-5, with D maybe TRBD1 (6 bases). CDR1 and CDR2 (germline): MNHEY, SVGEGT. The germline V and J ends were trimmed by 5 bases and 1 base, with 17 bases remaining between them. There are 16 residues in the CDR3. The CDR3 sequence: CASSRALNRAQETQYF. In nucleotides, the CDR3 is TGTGCCAGCAGTCGGGCCTTGAACAGGGCCCAAGAGACCCAGTACTTC.

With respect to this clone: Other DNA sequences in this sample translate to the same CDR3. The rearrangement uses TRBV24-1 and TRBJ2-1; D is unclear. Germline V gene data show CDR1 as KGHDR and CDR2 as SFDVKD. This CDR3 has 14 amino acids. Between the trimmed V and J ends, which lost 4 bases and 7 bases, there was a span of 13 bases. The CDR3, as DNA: TGTGCCACCAGTGACTACCGACTGTATAATGAGCAGTTCTTC. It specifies CATSDYRLYNEQFF.

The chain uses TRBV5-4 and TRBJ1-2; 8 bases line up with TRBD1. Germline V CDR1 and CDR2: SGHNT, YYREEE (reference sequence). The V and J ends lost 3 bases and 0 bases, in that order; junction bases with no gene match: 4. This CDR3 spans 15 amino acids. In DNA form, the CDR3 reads TGTGCCAGCAGCTACGGACAGGGAGCTAACTATGGCTACACCTTC. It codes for CASSYGQGANYGYTF.

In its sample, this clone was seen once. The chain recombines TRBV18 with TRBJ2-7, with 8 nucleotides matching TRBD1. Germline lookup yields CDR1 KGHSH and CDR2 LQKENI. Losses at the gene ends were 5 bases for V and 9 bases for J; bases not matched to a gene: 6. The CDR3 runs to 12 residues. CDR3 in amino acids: CASSSDRAMQYV. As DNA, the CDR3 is TGTGCCAGCTCATCGGACAGGGCCATGCAGTACGTC.

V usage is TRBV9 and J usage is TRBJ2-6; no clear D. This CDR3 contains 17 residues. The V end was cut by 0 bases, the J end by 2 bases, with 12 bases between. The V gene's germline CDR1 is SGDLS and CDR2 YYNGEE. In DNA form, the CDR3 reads TGTGCCAGCAGCGTAGGGCAGGTAGGCGCTGGGGCCAACGTCCTGACTTTC. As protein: CASSVGQVGAGANVLTF.

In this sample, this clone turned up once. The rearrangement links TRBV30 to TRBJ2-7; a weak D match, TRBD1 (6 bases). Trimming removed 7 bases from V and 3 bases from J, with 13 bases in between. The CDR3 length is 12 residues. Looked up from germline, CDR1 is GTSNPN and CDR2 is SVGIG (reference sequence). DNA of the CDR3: TGTGCCTTTTCAGGGGCCCGCTACGAGCAGTACTTC. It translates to CAFSGARYEQYF.

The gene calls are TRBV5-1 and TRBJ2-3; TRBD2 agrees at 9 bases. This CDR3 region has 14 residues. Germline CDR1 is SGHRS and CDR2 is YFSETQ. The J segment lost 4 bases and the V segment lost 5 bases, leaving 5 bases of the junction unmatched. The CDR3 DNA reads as TGCGCCAGCAGAACAGCGGGAGGAGCAGATACGCAGTATTTT. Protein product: CASRTAGGADTQYF.

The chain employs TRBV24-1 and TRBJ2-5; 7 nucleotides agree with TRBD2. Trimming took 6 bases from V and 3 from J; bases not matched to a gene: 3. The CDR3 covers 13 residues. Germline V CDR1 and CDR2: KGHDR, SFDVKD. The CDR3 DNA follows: TGTGCCACCAGTAGGGCGGGAGAAGAGACCCAGTACTTC. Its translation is CATSRAGEETQYF.